The source of this T cell receptor beta chain is a study of long-term antiretroviral therapy in people with HIV. CDR1 MNHEY and CDR2 SMNVEV come from the germline V gene (reference sequence). The CDR3 has 18 amino acids. Trimming shortened V by 3 bases and J by 3 bases, and 22 bases separated the two germline ends. Version v3.0 of the immunoSEQ assay was performed at survey level. Repertoires were generated with immunoSEQ multiplex PCR, while TCRdb's copy carries only in-frame clones and drops some. The sample lists approximately 17,000 clones; nearly 80% were seen once. This chain links TRBV27 with TRBJ2-3, with D maybe TRBD1 (6 bases). The sequence was collected from a woman aged 40 to 49 with HIV. Sequencing used unsorted PBMCs, obtained approximately 3.4 years after starting antiretroviral therapy. The chain's CDR3 is CASSFDPKDSKATDTQYF. CDR3 sequence (DNA): TGTGCCAGCAGTTTCGACCCCAAGGACAGTAAGGCGACAGATACGCAGTATTTT.